The 28 T cell receptor beta chains reported below all come from one sample, sequenced in a study of memory CD4+ T cells and cytomegalovirus serostatus. Single viable CD3+CD4+CD8-CD45RO+ cells were sorted as the memory CD4+ T cells. TCRdb's table, derived via immunoSEQ multiplex PCR, lists solely in-frame clones and lacks some. The profile covers tens of thousands of clones, with around four fifths appearing a single time and over 0.55% taken by the ten largest. Sequenced: memory CD4+ T cells from blood. These receptors were taken from an adult in good health and CMV-seronegative. Some clones in this sample may be carry-over from other donors' samples.

The chain carries TRBV11-2 and TRBJ2-2; a weak D match, TRBD2 (5 bases). Per the germline V gene, CDR1 is SGHAT and CDR2 is FQNNGV. Trimming removed 4 bases from V and 5 bases from J, with 11 bases in between. CDR3 length equals 14 residues. CDR3 sequence (DNA): TGTGCCAGCAGCTACCCATCGGGGACCGGGGAGCTGTTTTTT. Translation gives CASSYPSGTGELFF.

V usage is TRBV7-2 and J usage is TRBJ1-2, with D hard to call. The CDR3 is 14 amino acids. V gave up 2 bases and J gave up 0 bases, with 7 bases separating them. CDR1 is SGHTA and CDR2 is FQGNSA in the germline V gene. The CDR3 nucleotides read TGTGCCAGCAGCTTACACTCCACTAACTATGGCTACACCTTC. It specifies CASSLHSTNYGYTF.

V and J are TRBV15 and TRBJ2-3; TRBD1 is a possible D gene (6 bases). Germline V lookup: CDR1 LNHNV, CDR2 YYDKDF (reference sequence). This CDR3 is built from 17 residues. V shed 0 bases and J shed 2 bases, with 15 bases lying between them. CDR3 bases: TGTGCCACCAGCAGAGATACAGGGAGAGTTTACACAGATACGCAGTATTTT. Protein product: CATSRDTGRVYTDTQYF.

The chain recombines TRBV19 with TRBJ2-5, with 8 bases that match TRBD2. CDR1 is LNHDA, CDR2 SQIVND, per germline (reference sequence). CDR3 length: 16 amino acids. V gave up 3 bases and J gave up 2 bases; unmatched junction bases: 8. CDR3 in amino acids: CASSMRSGGPQETQYF. CDR3 bases: TGTGCCAGTAGTATGCGGTCGGGGGGGCCACAAGAGACCCAGTACTTC.

The rearrangement links TRBV28 to TRBJ1-6; a weak D match, TRBD1 (6 bases). This CDR3 contains 16 residues. Germline V gene data show CDR1 as MDHEN and CDR2 as SYDVKM. V gave up 6 bases and J gave up 4 bases, with 16 bases separating them. The CDR3 region has the DNA TGTGCCAGCAGCCTACCGTGGGGGGCGTATAATTCACCCCTCCACTTT. This gives the protein CASSLPWGAYNSPLHF.

The CDR3 here is CASSFGVSTEAFF. As DNA, the CDR3 is TGTGCCAGCAGTTTCGGTGTGTCCACTGAAGCTTTCTTT. The J gene is TRBJ1-1, the V gene TRBV28; unclear D gene. The V end was cut by 3 bases, the J end by 4 bases, with 9 bases between. The germline gives CDR1 MDHEN, CDR2 SYDVKM. The CDR3 extends over 13 amino acids. The full variable domain, in which reference TRBV28 and TRBJ1-1 provide the parts outside the CDR3, is DVKVTQSSRYLVKRTGEKVFLECVQDMDHENMFWYRQDPGLGLRLIYFSYDVKMKEKGDIPEGYSVSREKKERFSLILESASTNQTSMYLCASSFGVSTEAFFGQGTRLTVV.

The chain couples TRBV5-4 to TRBJ1-2; D call uncertain. Germline CDR1 reads SGHNT; CDR2 reads YYREEE (reference sequence). The germline V and J ends were trimmed by 4 bases and 2 bases, with 9 bases remaining between them. The CDR3 is 13 residues long. The CDR3 sequence is CASSGVFNYGYTF. For the CDR3, the DNA is TGTGCCAGCAGCGGGGTCTTCAACTATGGCTACACCTTC.

The chain links TRBV18 to TRBJ2-7, with 15 bases matching TRBD2. Trimming cost V 3 bases and J 3 bases; bases outside gene matches: 6. The CDR3 consists of 17 residues. CDR1 is KGHSH and CDR2 is LQKENI in the germline V gene. DNA for the CDR3: TGTGCCAGCTCACCTACCCCGGGACTAGCGGGGGGCTACGAGCAGTACTTC. Its translation: CASSPTPGLAGGYEQYF.

The chain has TRBV5-6 and TRBJ1-3; perhaps TRBD1 as D (5 bases). V was shortened by 0 bases and J by 3 bases, with 16 bases between the two germline ends. The CDR3 totals 17 residues. From germline, CDR1 is SGHDT and CDR2 YYEEEE. Here the CDR3 reads CASSLVGGPGSGNTIYF. CDR3 DNA sequence: TGTGCCAGCAGCTTGGTTGGGGGTCCGGGTAGTGGAAACACCATATATTTT.

V is TRBV28 and J is TRBJ2-1; 11 positions match TRBD2. Per the germline V gene, CDR1 is MDHEN and CDR2 is SYDVKM. This CDR3 has 16 residues. V gave up 6 bases and J gave up 9 bases; unmatched junction bases: 13. This CDR3 reads CASSPGASGGWSEQFF. In DNA form, the CDR3 reads TGTGCCAGCAGCCCGGGAGCTAGCGGGGGGTGGAGTGAGCAGTTCTTC.

The chain employs TRBV11-3 and TRBJ1-1; possibly TRBD1 for D (5 bases). From germline, CDR1 is SGHNT and CDR2 YENEEA. Trimming stripped 2 bases from V and 1 base from J, with 8 bases between. CDR3 length equals 14 residues. CDR3: CASSLLQGNTEAFF. CDR3 coding DNA: TGTGCCAGCAGCTTACTCCAGGGGAACACTGAAGCTTTCTTT.

This clone was recorded a few times. In DNA, the CDR3 is TGTGCCAGCAGTGATGACACCGGGGAGCTGTTTTTT. Translated, it gives CASSDDTGELFF. This chain connects TRBV6-1 to TRBJ2-2; unclear D gene. Germline lookup yields CDR1 MNHNS and CDR2 SASEGT. The CDR3 has 12 residues. With 3 bases removed from V and 3 bases from J, the gap between germline ends came to 2 bases.

The chain recombines TRBV15 with TRBJ2-1; 8 positions agree with TRBD1. The V segment lost 3 bases and the J segment 0 bases; nucleotides outside the gene matches: 10. The CDR3 loop spans 18 amino acids. Germline V gene data show CDR1 as LNHNV and CDR2 as YYDKDF (reference sequence). This chain's CDR3 is CATSSRGTGAFSYNEQFF. The CDR3 nucleotides read TGTGCCACCAGCAGCCGAGGGACAGGAGCCTTCTCCTACAATGAGCAGTTCTTC.

The V and J genes are TRBV7-2 and TRBJ2-5, with D perhaps TRBD2 (5 bases). CDR1 is SGHTA, CDR2 FQGNSA, per germline. V was cut by 5 bases and J by 3 bases, with 19 bases left in between. The length of the CDR3 is 16 residues. Here the CDR3 reads CASSTHGGLKEETQYF. The CDR3 nucleotides read TGTGCCAGCAGCACCCACGGCGGGTTAAAAGAAGAGACCCAGTACTTC.

The chain uses TRBV5-6 and TRBJ2-4; 8 nucleotides agree with TRBD1. Germline V gene data show CDR1 as SGHDT and CDR2 as YYEEEE. The CDR3 is made up of 14 amino acids. The V segment lost 3 bases and the J segment 7 bases; nucleotides outside the gene matches: 6. CDR3 in amino acids: CASSSRTGWNIQYF. The CDR3 nucleotides read TGTGCCAGCAGCTCCCGGACAGGGTGGAACATTCAGTACTTC.

This chain uses TRBV5-6 with TRBJ2-2; D is unclear. Germline lookup yields CDR1 SGHDT and CDR2 YYEEEE. The CDR3 has 12 residues. Trimming shortened V by 2 bases and J by 3 bases, and 2 bases separated the two germline ends. CDR3 loop: CASSFHTGELFF. As DNA, the CDR3 is TGTGCCAGCAGCTTCCACACCGGGGAGCTGTTTTTT.

The chain links TRBV9 to TRBJ1-5; D is unresolved. The CDR3 totals 15 residues. CDR1 is SGDLS and CDR2 is YYNGEE in the germline V gene. With 4 bases removed from V and 4 bases from J, the gap between germline ends came to 15 bases. The CDR3, as DNA: TGTGCCAGCAGCCCGAACCCACAAGAAAATCAGCCCCAGCATTTT. Translated: CASSPNPQENQPQHF.

The chain couples TRBV5-1 to TRBJ1-1, with D possibly matching TRBD1 (5 bases). V was trimmed by 2 bases and J by 4 bases, leaving 18 bases between them. The CDR3 is 16 residues long. Germline V gives CDR1 SGHRS, CDR2 YFSETQ. The CDR3 DNA sequence: TGCGCCAGCAGCTTAGAGTGGCAGGGTAGCGGCACTGAAGCTTTCTTT. Amino acids: CASSLEWQGSGTEAFF.

This chain joins TRBV6-5 and TRBJ1-2, with D maybe TRBD1 (6 bases). V was clipped by 5 bases and J by 0 bases, with 13 bases between them. The CDR3 contains 15 residues. CDR1 and CDR2 (germline): MNHEY, SVGAGI. The CDR3 loop reads CASSNLQGANYGYTF. CDR3 coding DNA: TGTGCCAGCAGTAACCTACAGGGAGCTAACTATGGCTACACCTTC.

The gene calls are TRBV5-1 and TRBJ2-1; 9 bases are shared with TRBD1. Germline CDR1 is SGHRS and CDR2 is YFSETQ. J was trimmed by 4 bases and V by 4 bases; bases with no gene match: 9. This CDR3 is 16 amino acids long. Here the CDR3 reads CASSQDRDRAYNEQFF. The CDR3, as DNA: TGCGCCAGCAGCCAGGATCGGGACAGGGCTTACAATGAGCAGTTCTTC.

The chain employs TRBV10-2 and TRBJ1-1; possibly TRBD1 for D (5 bases). This CDR3 contains 13 residues. With 10 bases removed from V and 4 bases from J, the gap between germline ends came to 16 bases. Germline V gives CDR1 WSHSY, CDR2 SAAADI. The CDR3 region is CATGLARGTEAFF. CDR3 nucleotide sequence: TGCGCCACGGGACTGGCGAGGGGCACTGAAGCTTTCTTT.

This clone showed up just once. The chain has TRBV14 and TRBJ1-1; TRBD1 agrees at 7 bases. Germline values: CDR1 SGHDN, CDR2 FVKESK. V lost 2 bases, J lost 9 bases, and 6 bases stayed unmatched. The CDR3 has 13 residues. CDR3 nucleotides: TGTGCCAGCAGCCAAAACTTACAGGGGAAAGCTTTCTTT. Protein: CASSQNLQGKAFF.

Points on this clone: The identical CDR3 is also encoded by other nucleotide sequences in the sample. The chain combines TRBV28 with TRBJ1-5; tentatively, D is TRBD1 (6 bases). CDR1 and CDR2 from the germline V gene are MDHEN and SYDVKM. Trimming took 5 bases from V and 4 from J, leaving 9 bases between them. The CDR3 length is 13 residues. Here the CDR3 reads CASSRTVNQPQHF. The CDR3 bases are TGTGCCAGCAGTCGGACAGTAAATCAGCCCCAGCATTTT.

The gene calls are TRBV27 and TRBJ1-1; possible D gene TRBD1, 6 bases. The CDR3 length is 14 residues. V lost 6 bases and J lost 1, with 12 bases in between. Germline V gives CDR1 MNHEY, CDR2 SMNVEV (reference sequence). CDR3 DNA sequence: TGTGCCAGCAGCGATTCACAGGGGAACACTGAAGCTTTCTTT. Its translation: CASSDSQGNTEAFF.

The chain uses TRBV28 and TRBJ2-1; D remains ambiguous. The CDR3 is 14 residues long. V lost 6 bases, J lost 5 bases, and 14 bases lay in between. Germline V CDR1 and CDR2: MDHEN, SYDVKM. The DNA for the CDR3 is TGTGCCAGCAGCCATTCCTCTCGGGACAATGAGCAGTTCTTC. As protein: CASSHSSRDNEQFF.

V and J are TRBV27 and TRBJ1-1; TRBD1 matches at 9 bases. Germline CDR1 and CDR2: MNHEY and SMNVEV (reference sequence). The CDR3 covers 15 residues. Germline trimming cut 6 bases from V and 1 base from J; bases unmatched to any gene: 6. The CDR3 protein is CASRKQGAKNTEAFF. In DNA form, the CDR3 reads TGTGCCAGCAGAAAACAGGGGGCTAAGAACACTGAAGCTTTCTTT.

This chain uses TRBV12-5 with TRBJ2-1, with a tentative D call TRBD2 (5 bases). The germline V gene has CDR1 LGHNT and CDR2 FRNRAP. This CDR3 spans 15 amino acids. V was pared by 2 bases and J by 6 bases, with 14 bases between. The CDR3 sequence: CASGLSLAATNEQFF. CDR3 sequence (DNA): TGTGCTAGTGGTTTGTCCCTAGCAGCCACCAATGAGCAGTTCTTC.

The V and J genes are TRBV28 and TRBJ1-1, with TRBD1 as a possible D gene (5 bases). Trimming removed 6 bases from V and 11 bases from J, with 16 bases in between. The CDR3 is made up of 12 amino acids. The germline V gene encodes CDR1 MDHEN and CDR2 SYDVKM. In DNA form, the CDR3 reads TGTGCCAGCAGCCAAAGGGGACGAAGGGCTTTCTTT. This translates into CASSQRGRRAFF.